The clone carrying this TCR beta chain came up many times. The same CDR3 is also encoded by other DNA sequences in this sample. Germline V gene lookup returns CDR1 LGHDT and CDR2 YNNKEL (reference sequence). This CDR3 region has 13 residues. V lost 5 bases to trimming and J lost 0 bases; unmatched junction nucleotides: 0. The data belong to a study of blood T cell repertoires in COVID-19. Overall study context: Samples taken during acute and convalescent COVID-19 were collected in the United States, Italy and Spain. PBMCs, B-cell-depleted T cells, or T cells provided the cDNA or gDNA that made up the material.

Original processing notes: The authors estimated nucleated cell counts from reference gene primer amplification. Assay: immunoSEQ multiplex PCR; the TCRdb copy retains only in-frame clones and omits some. The D gene and trimming were derived from the DNA, and the V and J assignments and clone size from that table. The repertoire holds over 80,000 clones, with about 79% as singletons. The specimen sequenced was peripheral blood. The origin of this receptor is a woman aged 45-60 years with acute or convalescent COVID-19. This rearrangement joins TRBV3-1 (or the pseudogene TRBV3-2) to TRBJ1-1, with 7 bases aligning to TRBD1. CDR3 loop: CASSGTVNTEAFF. CDR3 in DNA: TGTGCCAGCAGCGGGACAGTGAACACTGAAGCTTTCTTT.